This T cell receptor beta chain originates from a study of control samples from healthy donors and cancer patients. CDR3 length equals 12 residues. Trimming removed 3 bases from V and 13 bases from J; junction bases left unmatched: 3. Germline V gene data show CDR1 as SGDLS and CDR2 as YYNGEE. This table comes from immunoSEQ multiplex PCR, and its TCRdb copy is limited to in-frame clones, with some not included. The sample lists 180,000 or so clones; 91% were seen once. V is TRBV9 and J is TRBJ1-6, with TRBD1 identical over 8 bases. The clonotype originates from a woman between 25 and 40 years old in good health. Sequencing was done on a sample of blood. The CDR3 sequence is CASSGYRGPLHF. CDR3 nucleotide sequence: TGTGCCAGCAGCGGCTACAGGGGGCCCCTCCACTTT.